The clone carrying this T cell receptor beta chain was seen just once. This entry comes from a study of blood T cell repertoires in COVID-19. Study details: Sites across the United States, Italy and Spain contributed samples from acute and convalescent COVID-19.

In the original workflow: Nucleated cell counts were estimated from reference gene primer amplification. The method was immunoSEQ multiplex PCR; TCRdb's version includes in-frame clones alone and lacks a portion of them. V and J calls and clone size are those listed in that table; D and trimming were worked out from the DNA. The sample has approximately 190,000 clones, roughly 80% seen once. The length of the CDR3 is 16 residues. Trimming took 1 base from V and 2 from J, leaving 14 bases between them. The V gene's germline CDR1 is SGHNT and CDR2 YYREEE (reference sequence). The receptor was derived from a man aged 60-69 years with active or convalescent COVID-19. V usage is TRBV5-4 and J usage is TRBJ2-3; D might be TRBD2 (5 bases). The source material was peripheral blood. The CDR3 DNA reads TGTGCCAGCAGCTTGTCCGGGATGGCGGTCACAGATACGCAGTATTTT. Its translation: CASSLSGMAVTDTQYF.